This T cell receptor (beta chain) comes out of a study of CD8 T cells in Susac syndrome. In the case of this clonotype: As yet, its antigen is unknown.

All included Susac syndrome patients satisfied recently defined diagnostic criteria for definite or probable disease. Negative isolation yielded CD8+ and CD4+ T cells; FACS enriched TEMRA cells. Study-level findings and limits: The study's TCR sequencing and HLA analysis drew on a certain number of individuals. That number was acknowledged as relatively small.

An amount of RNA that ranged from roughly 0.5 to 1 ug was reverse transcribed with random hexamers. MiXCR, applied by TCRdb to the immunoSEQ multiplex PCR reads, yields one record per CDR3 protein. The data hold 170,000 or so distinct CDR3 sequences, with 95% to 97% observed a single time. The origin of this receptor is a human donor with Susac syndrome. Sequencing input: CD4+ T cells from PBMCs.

The CDR3 sequence: CASSYLLAGQETQYF. DNA of the CDR3: TGTGCCAGCAGCTACCTCCTAGCGGGGCAAGAGACCCAGTACTTC. The chain carries TRBV7-2 and TRBJ2-5, with 9 bases fitting TRBD2. The V gene end was trimmed by 4 bases and the J gene end by 2 bases; junction bases not matched to a gene: 5. This CDR3 has 15 amino acids. Germline-derived CDR1 and CDR2 are SGHTA and FQGNSA.